The 20 T cell receptor beta chains presented below share a single source sample, sequenced in a study of cytomegalovirus exposure and HLA in healthy donors. Measured with immunoSEQ multiplex PCR; TCRdb has only the in-frame clones, and not every one. The sample has roughly 65,000 clones, roughly nine tenths seen once. The sequenced sample consisted of PBMCs. These receptors originate from a man aged 18 to 29 in good health and CMV-seronegative.

This chain uses TRBV11-3 with TRBJ2-6; no definite D call. Germline CDR1 reads SGHNT; CDR2 reads YENEEA. Trimming took off 5 bases at V and 4 bases at J, with 12 bases between the two ends. This CDR3 region has 15 residues. As DNA, the CDR3 is TGTGCCAGCAGCCTCGCGGCTTCCGGGGCCAACGTCCTGACTTTC. It yields the protein CASSLAASGANVLTF.

The chain recombines TRBV30 with TRBJ1-1, with a tentative D call TRBD1 (6 bases). The CDR3 totals 13 residues. Germline values: CDR1 GTSNPN, CDR2 SVGIG (reference sequence). Trimming left V 0 bases short and J 8 bases short, with 13 bases between. The CDR3 DNA reads as TGTGCCTGGAGTGTAGGAACCGGACAGGAAGCTTTCTTT. Residues: CAWSVGTGQEAFF. Full variable domain (remainder filled in from reference TRBV30 and TRBJ1-1): SQTIHQWPATLVQPVGSPLSLECTVEGTSNPNLYWYRQAAGRGLQLLFYSVGIGQISSEVPQNLSASRPQDRQFILSSKKLLLSDSGFYLCAWSVGTGQEAFFGQGTRLTVV.

This clone was picked up one time. This chain joins TRBV5-4 and TRBJ2-5, with D perhaps matching TRBD1 (5 bases). The CDR3 consists of 13 residues. From germline, CDR1 is SGHNT and CDR2 YYREEE (reference sequence). V was pared by 1 base and J by 5 bases, with 9 bases between. The CDR3 region is CASSLIKGETQYF. The CDR3 DNA sequence: TGTGCCAGCAGCTTGATTAAGGGGGAGACCCAGTACTTC.

This chain links TRBV18 with TRBJ1-3; TRBD1 matches at 7 bases. Germline values: CDR1 KGHSH, CDR2 LQKENI. The CDR3 consists of 16 residues. Trimming removed 4 bases from V and 0 bases from J; junction bases left unmatched: 6. DNA for the CDR3: TGTGCCAGCTCACAGGGACAGCCGGACTCTGGAAACACCATATATTTT. Its translation is CASSQGQPDSGNTIYF.

Only one count was recorded for this clone. The CDR3 protein is CASSPVAGGFPGELFF. The DNA of the CDR3 is TGTGCCAGCAGTCCCGTAGCGGGAGGTTTCCCCGGGGAGCTGTTTTTT. The rearrangement joins TRBV27 to TRBJ2-2; 10 nucleotides match TRBD2. This CDR3 is built from 16 residues. The germline V gene encodes CDR1 MNHEY and CDR2 SMNVEV (reference sequence). V shed 5 bases and J 6 bases; nucleotides not matched to a gene: 9.

V and J are TRBV29-1 and TRBJ2-1; no clear D. The CDR3 consists of 16 residues. Germline V lookup: CDR1 SQVTM, CDR2 ANQGSEA. The V end lost 0 bases, the J end lost 2 bases, and 14 bases lay between the germline ends. The CDR3 bases are TGCAGCGTTGAAGATTTAGACTCCTCGGCCTACAATGAGCAGTTCTTC. It yields the protein CSVEDLDSSAYNEQFF.

This clone was observed once. CDR3 amino acids: CASSFYTGTTTGELFF. For the CDR3, the DNA is TGTGCCAGCAGCTTCTATACCGGGACTACCACCGGGGAGCTGTTTTTT. V gene TRBV7-2 combines with J gene TRBJ2-2, with 7 positions matching TRBD2. The CDR3 spans 16 residues. V gave up 3 bases and J gave up 4 bases; unmatched junction bases: 8. CDR1 SGHTA and CDR2 FQGNSA come from the germline V gene.

The chain employs TRBV6-5 and TRBJ1-5; 8 bases are shared with TRBD1. CDR1 is MNHEY and CDR2 is SVGAGI in the germline V gene. With V trimmed by 6 bases and J by 0 bases, 4 bases remained unmatched. This CDR3 is built from 15 residues. The CDR3 sequence: CASSSTGDSNQPQHF. CDR3 DNA sequence: TGTGCCAGCAGCTCGACAGGGGATAGCAATCAGCCCCAGCATTTT.

The chain couples TRBV15 to TRBJ2-5, with TRBD2 matching over 8 bases. Germline CDR1 and CDR2: LNHNV and YYDKDF (reference sequence). The CDR3 extends over 15 amino acids. V lost 7 bases, J lost 3 bases, and 10 bases stayed unmatched. CDR3 sequence: CATTLGTSGEETQYF. CDR3 bases: TGTGCCACCACCCTCGGAACTAGCGGAGAAGAGACCCAGTACTTC.

The J gene is TRBJ2-7, the V gene TRBV15, with 7 positions matching TRBD2. After removal of 0 bases from V and 6 bases from J, the junction contained 5 bases not matched to a gene. The germline CDR1 and CDR2 sequences are LNHNV and YYDKDF (reference sequence). This CDR3 has 14 residues. The CDR3 spells CATSREAGISEQYF. In nucleotides, the CDR3 is TGTGCCACCAGCAGAGAAGCGGGAATCTCCGAGCAGTACTTC.

This clone was counted once. One end of the junction is discordant with germline, which a read error may explain. This specimen includes other DNA sequences encoding the same CDR3. This chain uses TRBV7-2 with TRBJ2-1, with a weak D call TRBD1 (7 bases). The CDR3 sequence is 15 residues long. The germline V gene encodes CDR1 SGHTA and CDR2 FQGNSA. The CDR3 here is CASSSGGSWYNEQFF. The CDR3 region has the DNA TGCGCCAGCAGCTCAGGGGGGAGTTGGTACAATGAGCAGTTCTTC.

The chain recombines TRBV18 with TRBJ2-1; TRBD2 aligns across 10 bases. J gave up 8 bases and V 3 bases, and 10 bases lay outside the gene matches. This CDR3 spans 16 amino acids. Germline V gene data show CDR1 as KGHSH and CDR2 as LQKENI. The CDR3 nucleotides read TGTGCCAGCTCACCGAGCCTACTAGCGGGGCCAGATGAGCAGTTCTTC. Translating it yields CASSPSLLAGPDEQFF. Together with reference TRBV18 and TRBJ2-1, the CDR3 gives the full variable domain: NAGVMQNPRHLVRRRGQEARLRCSPMKGHSHVYWYRQLPEEGLKFMVYLQKENIIDESGMPKERFSAEFPKEGPSILRIQQVVRGDSAAYFCASSPSLLAGPDEQFFGPGTRLTVL.

The rearrangement links TRBV27 to TRBJ2-1; 14 bases fit TRBD2. CDR3 length: 14 residues. V shed 5 bases and J 9 bases; nucleotides not matched to a gene: 3. Germline V gives CDR1 MNHEY, CDR2 SMNVEV (reference sequence). In nucleotides, the CDR3 is TGTGCCAGCAGTCGGGGACTAGCGGGAGCTGAGCAGTTCTTC. Translated: CASSRGLAGAEQFF.

This chain links TRBV7-2 with TRBJ1-1; the D gene is possibly TRBD1 (6 bases). The CDR3 consists of 13 residues. Germline loops: CDR1 SGHTA, CDR2 FQGNSA. Trimming removed 5 bases from V and 7 bases from J, with 14 bases in between. The CDR3 here is CASSPGQIHEAFF. CDR3 DNA: TGTGCCAGCAGCCCAGGACAGATTCATGAAGCTTTCTTT. The variable domain in full, with the rest retrieved from reference TRBV7-2 and TRBJ1-1, is GAGVSQSPSNKVTEKGKDVELRCDPISGHTALYWYRQSLGQGLEFLIYFQGNSAPDKSGLPSDRFSAERTGGSVSTLTIQRTQQEDSAVYLCASSPGQIHEAFFGQGTRLTVV.

The genes are TRBV28 and TRBJ1-3, with a weak D call TRBD1 (5 bases). The V end was cut by 6 bases, the J end by 4 bases, with 10 bases between. Germline CDR1 reads MDHEN; CDR2 reads SYDVKM. This CDR3 is built from 13 residues. CDR3: CASRGARGNTIYF. The CDR3 DNA reads TGTGCCAGCAGAGGGGCCCGGGGAAACACCATATATTTT. Looking up the rest from reference TRBV28 and TRBJ1-3 gives the full variable domain: DVKVTQSSRYLVKRTGEKVFLECVQDMDHENMFWYRQDPGLGLRLIYFSYDVKMKEKGDIPEGYSVSREKKERFSLILESASTNQTSMYLCASRGARGNTIYFGEGSWLTVV.

This clone was counted a few times. V gene TRBV2 combines with J gene TRBJ2-1; D is unclear. The CDR3 consists of 12 residues. Per germline, CDR1 SNHLY and CDR2 FYNNEI. Trimming removed 5 bases at V and 8 bases at J, with 10 bases between. CDR3 protein: CASSRIRDEQFF. CDR3 coding DNA: TGTGCCAGCAGTCGAATCCGGGATGAGCAGTTCTTC.

V and J are TRBV30 and TRBJ1-5; TRBD1 matches at 7 bases. Unmatched junction bases numbered 16, after V lost 5 bases and J lost 6 bases. CDR3 length: 16 residues. The germline V gene has CDR1 GTSNPN and CDR2 SVGIG (reference sequence). CDR3 residues: CAWDEDKGAAGQPQHF. CDR3 DNA sequence: TGTGCCTGGGACGAAGATAAGGGGGCGGCCGGTCAGCCCCAGCATTTT. Full variable domain (remainder filled in from reference TRBV30 and TRBJ1-5): SQTIHQWPATLVQPVGSPLSLECTVEGTSNPNLYWYRQAAGRGLQLLFYSVGIGQISSEVPQNLSASRPQDRQFILSSKKLLLSDSGFYLCAWDEDKGAAGQPQHFGDGTRLSIL.

V usage is TRBV7-8 and J usage is TRBJ2-1; D is ambiguous. Germline CDR1 and CDR2: SGHVS and FQNEAQ. There are 14 residues in the CDR3. V dropped 5 bases and J dropped 10 bases, with 18 bases sitting between them. This CDR3 is CASSITLVEQEQFF. Written as DNA, the CDR3 is TGTGCCAGCAGCATCACCCTGGTGGAGCAGGAGCAGTTCTTC.

The rearrangement joins TRBV7-3 to TRBJ2-1; D might be TRBD2 (5 bases). This CDR3 has 15 amino acids. Trimming took 5 bases from V and 4 from J, leaving 15 bases between them. Germline CDR1 reads SGHTA; CDR2 reads FQGTGA. CDR3 sequence (DNA): TGTGCCAGCAGCCCCTTCCCGGGGAAGTACAATGAGCAGTTCTTC. Translating gives CASSPFPGKYNEQFF.

The chain recombines TRBV5-1 with TRBJ2-1, with TRBD2 identical over 10 bases. The CDR3 loop spans 15 amino acids. Trimming cost V 4 bases and J 6 bases; bases outside gene matches: 7. Per germline, CDR1 SGHRS and CDR2 YFSETQ. The CDR3 is CASSPKLAGSNEQFF. The DNA of the CDR3 is TGCGCCAGCAGCCCTAAACTAGCGGGGAGCAATGAGCAGTTCTTC.